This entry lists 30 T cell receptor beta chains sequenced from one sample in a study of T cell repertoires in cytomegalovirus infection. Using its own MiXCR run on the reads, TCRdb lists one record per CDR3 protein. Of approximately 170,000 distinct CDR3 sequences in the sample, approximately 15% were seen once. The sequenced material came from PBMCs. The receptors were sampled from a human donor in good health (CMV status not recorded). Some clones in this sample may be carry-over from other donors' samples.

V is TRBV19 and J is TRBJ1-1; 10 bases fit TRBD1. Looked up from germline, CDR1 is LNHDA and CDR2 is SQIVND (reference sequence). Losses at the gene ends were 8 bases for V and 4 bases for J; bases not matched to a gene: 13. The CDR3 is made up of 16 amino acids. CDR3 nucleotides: TGTGCCAGTTCAGCCGCCGGGACAGGGGTCGGCACTGAAGCTTTCTTT. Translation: CASSAAGTGVGTEAFF. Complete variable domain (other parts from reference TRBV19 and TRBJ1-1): DGGITQSPKYLFRKEGQNVTLSCEQNLNHDAMYWYRQDPGQGLRLIYYSQIVNDFQKGDIAEGYSVSREKKESFPLTVTSAQKNPTAFYLCASSAAGTGVGTEAFFGQGTRLTVV.

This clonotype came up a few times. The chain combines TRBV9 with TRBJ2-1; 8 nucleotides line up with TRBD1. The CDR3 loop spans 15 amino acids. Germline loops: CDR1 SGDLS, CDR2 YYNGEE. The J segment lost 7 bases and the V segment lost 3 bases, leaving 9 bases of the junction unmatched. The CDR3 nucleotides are TGTGCCAGCAGCGCCAGGACAGGGCCCGAGAATGAGCAGTTCTTC. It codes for CASSARTGPENEQFF.

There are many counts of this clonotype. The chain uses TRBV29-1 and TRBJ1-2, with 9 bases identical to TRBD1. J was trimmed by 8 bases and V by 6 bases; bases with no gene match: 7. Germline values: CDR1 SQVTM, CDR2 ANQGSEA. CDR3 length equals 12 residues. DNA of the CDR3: TGCAGCGTGGGGGACAGGGCAGGAGGCTACACCTTC. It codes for CSVGDRAGGYTF.

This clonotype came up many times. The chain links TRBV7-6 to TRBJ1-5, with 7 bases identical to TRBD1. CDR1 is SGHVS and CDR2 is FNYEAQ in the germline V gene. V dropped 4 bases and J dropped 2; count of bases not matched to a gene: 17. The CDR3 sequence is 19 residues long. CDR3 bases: TGTGCCAGCAGCTCCGTATCCGGGACAGCCGATGGTGGCAATCAGCCCCAGCATTTT. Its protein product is CASSSVSGTADGGNQPQHF.

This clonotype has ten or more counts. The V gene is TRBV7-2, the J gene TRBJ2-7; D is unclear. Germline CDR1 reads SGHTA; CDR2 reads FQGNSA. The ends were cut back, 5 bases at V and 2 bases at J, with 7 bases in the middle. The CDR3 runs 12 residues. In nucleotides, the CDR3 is TGTGCCAGCAGCCTGGACCCCTACGAGCAGTACTTC. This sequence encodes CASSLDPYEQYF.

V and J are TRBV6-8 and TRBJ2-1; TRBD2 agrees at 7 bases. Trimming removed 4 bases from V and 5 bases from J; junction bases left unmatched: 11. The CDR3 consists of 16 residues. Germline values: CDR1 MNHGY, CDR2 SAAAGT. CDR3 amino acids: CASSFSSLAVNNEQFF. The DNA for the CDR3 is TGTGCCAGCAGTTTTTCGAGTCTAGCGGTAAACAATGAGCAGTTCTTC.

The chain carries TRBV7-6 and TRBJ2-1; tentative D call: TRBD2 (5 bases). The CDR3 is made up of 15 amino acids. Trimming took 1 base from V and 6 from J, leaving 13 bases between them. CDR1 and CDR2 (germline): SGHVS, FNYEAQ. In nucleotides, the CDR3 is TGTGCCAGCAGCTTAGTGACGCTAGCCCCCAATGAGCAGTTCTTC. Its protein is CASSLVTLAPNEQFF.

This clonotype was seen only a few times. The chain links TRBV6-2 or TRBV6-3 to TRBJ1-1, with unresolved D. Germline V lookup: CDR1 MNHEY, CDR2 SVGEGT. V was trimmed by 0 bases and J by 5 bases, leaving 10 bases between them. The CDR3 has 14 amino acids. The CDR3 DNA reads TGTGCCAGCAGTTACTCCTATGGCGGTACTGAAGCTTTCTTT. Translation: CASSYSYGGTEAFF.

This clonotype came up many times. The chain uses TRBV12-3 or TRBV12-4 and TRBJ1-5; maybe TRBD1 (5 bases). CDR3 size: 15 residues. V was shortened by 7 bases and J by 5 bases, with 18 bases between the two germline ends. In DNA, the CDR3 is TGTGCCAGCACGGGGGGAGGTCCTCTTGATCAGCCCCAGCATTTT. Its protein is CASTGGGPLDQPQHF.

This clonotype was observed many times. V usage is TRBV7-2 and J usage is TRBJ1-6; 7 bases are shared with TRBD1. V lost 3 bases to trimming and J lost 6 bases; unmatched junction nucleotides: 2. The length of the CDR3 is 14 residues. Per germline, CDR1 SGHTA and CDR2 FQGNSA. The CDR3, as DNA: TGTGCCAGCAGCTTTACAGGGGTTAATTCACCCCTCCACTTT. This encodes CASSFTGVNSPLHF. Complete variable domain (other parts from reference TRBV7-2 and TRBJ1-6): GAGVSQSPSNKVTEKGKDVELRCDPISGHTALYWYRQSLGQGLEFLIYFQGNSAPDKSGLPSDRFSAERTGGSVSTLTIQRTQQEDSAVYLCASSFTGVNSPLHFGNGTRLTVT.

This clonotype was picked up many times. CDR3 DNA sequence: TGTGCCAGCAGCCCGACCACCAGCCGATCCTACGAGCAGTACTTC. It is translated as CASSPTTSRSYEQYF. V usage is TRBV7-2 and J usage is TRBJ2-7; no clear D. The CDR3 contains 15 residues. Germline values: CDR1 SGHTA, CDR2 FQGNSA. The ends were cut back, 5 bases at V and 1 base at J, with 15 bases in the middle.

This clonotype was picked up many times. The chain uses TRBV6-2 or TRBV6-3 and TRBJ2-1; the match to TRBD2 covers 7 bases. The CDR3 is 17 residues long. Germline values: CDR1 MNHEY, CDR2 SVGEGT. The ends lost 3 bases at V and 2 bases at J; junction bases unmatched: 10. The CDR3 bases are TGTGCCAGCAGTTATTCAGGACTAGTCCCCCCCTACAATGAGCAGTTCTTC. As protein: CASSYSGLVPPYNEQFF.

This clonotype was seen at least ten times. The DNA of the CDR3 is TGTGCCAGCAGCCCCCAGGGCAGGGGAGGCGAGCAGTACTTC. Encoded protein: CASSPQGRGGEQYF. This chain joins TRBV7-9 and TRBJ2-7; D possibly matches TRBD1 or TRBD2 (6 bases each). Germline loops: CDR1 SEHNR, CDR2 FQNEAQ (reference sequence). Trimming removed 5 bases from V and 6 bases from J, with 17 bases in between. CDR3 length equals 14 residues.

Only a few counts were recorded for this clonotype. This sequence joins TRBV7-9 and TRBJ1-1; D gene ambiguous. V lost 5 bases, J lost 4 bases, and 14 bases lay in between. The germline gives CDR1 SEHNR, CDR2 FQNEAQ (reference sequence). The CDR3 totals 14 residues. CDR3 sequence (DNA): TGTGCCAGCAGCCCCGACGCGGGGTTCACTGAAGCTTTCTTT. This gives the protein CASSPDAGFTEAFF.

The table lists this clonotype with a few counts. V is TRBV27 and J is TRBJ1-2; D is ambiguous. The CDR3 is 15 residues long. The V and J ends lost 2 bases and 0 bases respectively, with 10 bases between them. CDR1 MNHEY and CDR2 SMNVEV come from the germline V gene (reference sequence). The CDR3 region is CASSLGADPNYGYTF. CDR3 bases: TGTGCCAGCAGTTTAGGAGCAGACCCTAACTATGGCTACACCTTC.

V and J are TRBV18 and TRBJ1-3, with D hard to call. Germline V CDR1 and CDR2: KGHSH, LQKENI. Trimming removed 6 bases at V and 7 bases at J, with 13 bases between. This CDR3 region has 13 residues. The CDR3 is CASSSGMMNTIYF. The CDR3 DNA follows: TGTGCCAGCTCGTCCGGGATGATGAACACCATATATTTT.

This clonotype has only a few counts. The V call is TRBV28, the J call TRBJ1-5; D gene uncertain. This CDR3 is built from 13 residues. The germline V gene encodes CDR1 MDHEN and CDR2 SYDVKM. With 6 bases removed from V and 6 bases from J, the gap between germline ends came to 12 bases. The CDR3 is CASSPPTGQPQHF. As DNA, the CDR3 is TGTGCCAGCAGCCCCCCGACGGGTCAGCCCCAGCATTTT.

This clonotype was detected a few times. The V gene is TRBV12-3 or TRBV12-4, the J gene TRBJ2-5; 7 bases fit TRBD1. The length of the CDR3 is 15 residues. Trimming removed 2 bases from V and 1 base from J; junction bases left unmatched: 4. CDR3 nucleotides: TGTGCCAGCAGTTTAAGACAGGGATCCCAAGAGACCCAGTACTTC. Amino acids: CASSLRQGSQETQYF.

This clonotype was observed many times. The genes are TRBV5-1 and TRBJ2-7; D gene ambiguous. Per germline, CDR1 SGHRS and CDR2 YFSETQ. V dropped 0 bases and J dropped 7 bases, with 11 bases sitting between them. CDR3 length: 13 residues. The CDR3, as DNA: TGCGCCAGCAGCTTGGACCAGCTACGAGAGCAGTACTTC. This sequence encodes CASSLDQLREQYF.

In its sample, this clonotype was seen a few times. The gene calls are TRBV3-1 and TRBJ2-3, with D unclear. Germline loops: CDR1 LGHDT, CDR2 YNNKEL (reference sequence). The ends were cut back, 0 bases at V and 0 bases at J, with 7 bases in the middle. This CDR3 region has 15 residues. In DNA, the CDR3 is TGTGCCAGCAGCCAAGATCCCACGAGCACAGATACGCAGTATTTT. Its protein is CASSQDPTSTDTQYF.

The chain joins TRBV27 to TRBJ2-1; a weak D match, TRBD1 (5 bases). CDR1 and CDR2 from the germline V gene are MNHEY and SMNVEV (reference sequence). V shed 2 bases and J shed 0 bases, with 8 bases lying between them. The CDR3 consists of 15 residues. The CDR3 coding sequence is TGTGCCAGCAGTTTAAGGGGAAGCTCCTACAATGAGCAGTTCTTC. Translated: CASSLRGSSYNEQFF.

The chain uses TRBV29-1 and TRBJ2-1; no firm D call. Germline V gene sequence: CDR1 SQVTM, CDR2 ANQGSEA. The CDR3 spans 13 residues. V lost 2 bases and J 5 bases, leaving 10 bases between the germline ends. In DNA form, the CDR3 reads TGCAGCGTTGAACCGGTGGGCGACAATGAGCAGTTCTTC. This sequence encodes CSVEPVGDNEQFF.

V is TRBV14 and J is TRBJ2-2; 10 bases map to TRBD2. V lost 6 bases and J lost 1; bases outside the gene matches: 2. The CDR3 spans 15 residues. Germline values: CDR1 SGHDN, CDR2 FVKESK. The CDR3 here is CASRRTSGNTGELFF. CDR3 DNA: TGTGCCAGCAGACGGACTAGCGGGAACACCGGGGAGCTGTTTTTT.

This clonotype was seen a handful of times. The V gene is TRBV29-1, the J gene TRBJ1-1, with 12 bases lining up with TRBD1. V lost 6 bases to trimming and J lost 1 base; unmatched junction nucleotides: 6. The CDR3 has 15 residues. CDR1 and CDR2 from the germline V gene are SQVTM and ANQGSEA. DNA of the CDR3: TGCAGCGTCAAAAGGGACAGGGGGCAGAACACTGAAGCTTTCTTT. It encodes CSVKRDRGQNTEAFF. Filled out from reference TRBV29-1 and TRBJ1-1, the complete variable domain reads SAVISQKPSRDICQRGTSLTIQCQVDSQVTMMFWYRQQPGQSLTLIATANQGSEATYESGFVIDKFPISRPNLTFSTLTVSNMSPEDSSIYLCSVKRDRGQNTEAFFGQGTRLTVV.

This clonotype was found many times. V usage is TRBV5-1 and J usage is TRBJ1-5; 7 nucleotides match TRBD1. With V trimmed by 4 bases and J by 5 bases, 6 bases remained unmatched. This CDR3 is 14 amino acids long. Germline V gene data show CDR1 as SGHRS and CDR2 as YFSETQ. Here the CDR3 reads CASSRDSLDQPQHF. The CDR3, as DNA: TGCGCCAGCAGCCGGGACAGCCTTGATCAGCCCCAGCATTTT.

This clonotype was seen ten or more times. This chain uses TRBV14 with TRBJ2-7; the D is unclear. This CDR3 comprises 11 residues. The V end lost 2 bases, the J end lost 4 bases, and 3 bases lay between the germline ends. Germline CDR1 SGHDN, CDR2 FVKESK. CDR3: CASSQKYEQYF. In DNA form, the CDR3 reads TGTGCCAGCAGCCAAAAATACGAGCAGTACTTC.

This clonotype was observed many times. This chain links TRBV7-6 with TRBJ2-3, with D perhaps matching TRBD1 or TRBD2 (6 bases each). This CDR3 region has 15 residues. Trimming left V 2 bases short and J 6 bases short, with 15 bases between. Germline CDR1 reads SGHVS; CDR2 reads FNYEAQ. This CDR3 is CASSLMSGASDTQYF. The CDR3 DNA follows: TGTGCCAGCAGCTTAATGTCGGGGGCGTCCGATACGCAGTATTTT. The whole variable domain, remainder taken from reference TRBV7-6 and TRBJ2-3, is GAGVSQSPRYKVTKRGQDVALRCDPISGHVSLYWYRQALGQGPEFLTYFNYEAQQDKSGLPNDRFSAERPEGSISTLTIQRTEQRDSAMYRCASSLMSGASDTQYFGPGTRLTVL.

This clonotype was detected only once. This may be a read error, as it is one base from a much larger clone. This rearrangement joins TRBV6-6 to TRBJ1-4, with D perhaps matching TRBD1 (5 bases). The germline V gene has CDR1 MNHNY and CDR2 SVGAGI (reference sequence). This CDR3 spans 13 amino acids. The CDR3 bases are TGTGACAGCAGTGATCCAGGGCAGGAAAAACTGTTTTTT. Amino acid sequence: CDSSDPGQEKLFF.

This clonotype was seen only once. The CDR3 reads CSVEDPRGYTF. The DNA for the CDR3 is TGCAGCGTTGAAGATCCCCGAGGCTACACCTTC. The rearrangement links TRBV29-1 to TRBJ1-2; D remains unclear. CDR1 is SQVTM, CDR2 ANQGSEA, per germline. V was trimmed by 0 bases and J by 8 bases, leaving 7 bases between them. CDR3 length: 11 amino acids.

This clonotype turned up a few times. The CDR3 here is CSARDQRGTYEQYF. The CDR3 nucleotides are TGCAGTGCTAGAGATCAGCGGGGAACCTACGAGCAGTACTTC. The chain couples TRBV20-1 to TRBJ2-7, with TRBD2 matching 7 bases. This CDR3 is built from 14 residues. Germline V lookup: CDR1 DFQATT, CDR2 SNEGSKA (reference sequence). After removal of 0 bases from V and 2 bases from J, the junction contained 4 bases not matched to a gene.